Listed here are 29 T cell receptor beta chains from one sample, sequenced in a study of cytotoxic CD8 clonotypes in ibrutinib-treated CLL. Repertoires were generated with immunoSEQ multiplex PCR, while TCRdb's copy carries only in-frame clones and drops some. This table has 150,000 or so clones, 70% to 80% appearing once. The sequenced sample was PBMCs, obtained after 12 months of ibrutinib treatment. These receptors all stem from a human donor with chronic lymphocytic leukemia.

This clone was detected a few times. This rearrangement joins TRBV28 to TRBJ1-1; no clear D gene. V was trimmed by 0 bases and J by 4 bases, leaving 6 bases between them. Germline V gene lookup returns CDR1 MDHEN and CDR2 SYDVKM. This CDR3 spans 13 amino acids. The CDR3 bases are TGTGCCAGCAGTTTATGGGGTGGCACTGAAGCTTTCTTT. Translating gives CASSLWGGTEAFF.

The table lists this clone with a count of one. The rearrangement links TRBV29-1 to TRBJ2-3; D tentatively fits TRBD1 or TRBD2 (6 bases each). CDR1 and CDR2 (germline): SQVTM, ANQGSEA. V lost 3 bases and J 4 bases, leaving 8 bases between the germline ends. The CDR3 covers 12 residues. In nucleotides, the CDR3 is TGCAGCGTTGACCGGGGGCCAGATACGCAGTATTTT. It encodes CSVDRGPDTQYF.

The CDR3 bases are TGCGCCAGCAGTAAGGACAGGGAGAGGAGAAGCAATCAGCCCCAGCATTTT. Translating it yields CASSKDRERRSNQPQHF. The V gene is TRBV10-2, the J gene TRBJ1-5; 8 positions agree with TRBD1. Germline loops: CDR1 WSHSY, CDR2 SAAADI. The CDR3 extends over 17 amino acids. The ends lost 5 bases at V and 1 base at J; junction bases unmatched: 10.

The genes are TRBV2 and TRBJ1-2; TRBD1 agrees at 8 bases. This CDR3 comprises 15 residues. The J segment lost 7 bases and the V segment lost 0 bases, leaving 7 bases of the junction unmatched. Germline CDR1 is SNHLY and CDR2 is FYNNEI. CDR3 nucleotides: TGTGCCAGCAGTGAAGCCGGACAGGGTGCGCGTGGCTACACCTTC. This codes for CASSEAGQGARGYTF.

The V gene is TRBV27, the J gene TRBJ2-6, with 7 bases fitting TRBD2. The V segment lost 2 bases and the J segment 1 base; nucleotides outside the gene matches: 5. The germline gives CDR1 MNHEY, CDR2 SMNVEV (reference sequence). This CDR3 comprises 17 residues. CDR3 coding DNA: TGTGCCAGCAGTTTAGATCCAGCGGGGTCTGGGGCCAACGTCCTGACTTTC. Translated, it gives CASSLDPAGSGANVLTF.

For the CDR3, the DNA is TGTGCCTGGAGTGTCGGAGTTGTCAATGAGCAGTTCTTC. It yields the protein CAWSVGVVNEQFF. The chain links TRBV30 to TRBJ2-1; no firm D call. CDR3 length: 13 amino acids. Trimming left V 0 bases short and J 6 bases short, with 9 bases between. The germline gives CDR1 GTSNPN, CDR2 SVGIG (reference sequence).

The rearrangement uses TRBV18 and TRBJ2-2; D remains unclear. This CDR3 comprises 15 residues. V was pared by 2 bases and J by 4 bases, with 11 bases between. Germline loops: CDR1 KGHSH, CDR2 LQKENI. The CDR3 here is CASSPGYSGTGELFF. CDR3 nucleotide sequence: TGTGCCAGCTCACCAGGGTACTCAGGCACCGGGGAGCTGTTTTTT.

The V gene is TRBV6-6, the J gene TRBJ1-2; weak D call: TRBD1 (5 bases). The germline gives CDR1 MNHNY, CDR2 SVGAGI (reference sequence). Trimming shortened V by 0 bases and J by 8 bases, and 13 bases separated the two germline ends. This CDR3 is built from 14 residues. The CDR3 sequence is CASSYSRPGDGYTF. The CDR3 DNA reads as TGTGCCAGCAGTTACTCGAGACCGGGGGACGGCTACACCTTC.

This clone was observed a handful of times. The rearrangement joins TRBV5-1 to TRBJ1-2; 7 bases agree with TRBD1. The V gene's germline CDR1 is SGHRS and CDR2 YFSETQ. With 0 bases clipped from V and 0 bases from J, the junction kept 8 bases outside the gene matches. CDR3 size: 17 residues. The CDR3 DNA reads as TGCGCCAGCAGCTTGGCTACTGGGACAGTAGCTAACTATGGCTACACCTTC. It codes for CASSLATGTVANYGYTF. Using reference TRBV5-1 and TRBJ1-2 for the parts outside the CDR3, the full variable domain is KAGVTQTPRYLIKTRGQQVTLSCSPISGHRSVSWYQQTPGQGLQFLFEYFSETQRNKGNFPGRFSGRQFSNSRSEMNVSTLELGDSALYLCASSLATGTVANYGYTFGSGTRLTVV.

As regards this clone: Germline and junction disagree at one end, which may indicate a read error. This chain joins TRBV7-7 and TRBJ2-1; D is perhaps TRBD2 (5 bases). The CDR3 is made up of 13 amino acids. Germline lookup yields CDR1 SSHAT and CDR2 FNYEAQ (reference sequence). CDR3 sequence reads: CASSSGLYNEQFF. The CDR3 region has the DNA TGTGCTAGCAGCTCCGGACTGTACAATGAGCAGTTCTTC.

The chain combines TRBV28 with TRBJ2-3; 13 nucleotides agree with TRBD2. The CDR3 spans 16 residues. The germline V gene encodes CDR1 MDHEN and CDR2 SYDVKM. V trimming: 6 bases; J trimming: 4 bases; junction bases outside the gene matches: 7. The CDR3 protein is CASSHRLAGGPDTQYF. Written as DNA, the CDR3 is TGTGCCAGCAGCCACCGACTAGCGGGAGGACCAGATACGCAGTATTTT. Together with reference TRBV28 and TRBJ2-3, the CDR3 gives the full variable domain: DVKVTQSSRYLVKRTGEKVFLECVQDMDHENMFWYRQDPGLGLRLIYFSYDVKMKEKGDIPEGYSVSREKKERFSLILESASTNQTSMYLCASSHRLAGGPDTQYFGPGTRLTVL.

This sequence joins TRBV13 and TRBJ2-7; 12 positions match TRBD1. Germline CDR1 is PRHDT and CDR2 is FYEKMQ (reference sequence). J was trimmed by 3 bases and V by 5 bases; bases with no gene match: 5. The CDR3 contains 15 residues. The CDR3 spells CASSPGTGGFYEQYF. For the CDR3, the DNA is TGTGCCAGCAGCCCAGGGACAGGGGGCTTCTACGAGCAGTACTTC.

The V call is TRBV7-9, the J call TRBJ2-1, with D hard to call. Germline V gene data show CDR1 as SEHNR and CDR2 as FQNEAQ (reference sequence). This CDR3 comprises 12 residues. Trimming removed 6 bases at V and 7 bases at J, with 10 bases between. The CDR3 here is CASSLTVNEQFF. The CDR3 DNA follows: TGTGCCAGCAGTCTTACGGTGAATGAGCAGTTCTTC.

The gene calls are TRBV5-6 and TRBJ2-3; D is unclear. The CDR3 has 15 residues. V was cut by 0 bases and J by 2 bases, with 10 bases left in between. Germline V gene sequence: CDR1 SGHDT, CDR2 YYEEEE. The CDR3 reads CASSLGVRVTDTQYF. The CDR3 region has the DNA TGTGCCAGCAGCTTGGGTGTTCGGGTCACAGATACGCAGTATTTT.

In its sample, this clone was seen once. The rearrangement joins TRBV2 to TRBJ1-2, with a tentative D call TRBD1 (5 bases). Deletions cut 6 bases from V and 1 base from J, with 9 bases between. The length of the CDR3 is 13 residues. CDR1 is SNHLY, CDR2 FYNNEI, per germline. This CDR3 is CASSYRINYGYTF. The CDR3 DNA is TGTGCCAGCAGCTACAGGATTAACTATGGCTACACCTTC. Full variable domain (remainder filled in from reference TRBV2 and TRBJ1-2): EPEVTQTPSHQVTQMGQEVILRCVPISNHLYFYWYRQILGQKVEFLVSFYNNEISEKSEIFDDQFSVERPDGSNFTLKIRSTKLEDSAMYFCASSYRINYGYTFGSGTRLTVV.

The chain employs TRBV4-3 and TRBJ2-7; TRBD1 matches at 7 bases. The CDR3 is made up of 17 amino acids. Germline V gene data show CDR1 as LGHNA and CDR2 as YSLEER. The junction had 10 bases not matched to a gene; V was cut back by 0 bases and J by 2 bases. The CDR3 region has the DNA TGCGCCAGCAGCCAAGAGATATTCGGGACAGAAGCCTACGAGCAGTACTTC. It is translated as CASSQEIFGTEAYEQYF.

The J gene is TRBJ1-2, the V gene TRBV9; D is perhaps TRBD1 (5 bases). The CDR3 spans 17 residues. Trimming pared 4 bases from V and 1 base from J, leaving 20 bases between. The germline V gene encodes CDR1 SGDLS and CDR2 YYNGEE. The CDR3 loop reads CASSSPGGSQGNYGYTF. The CDR3 coding sequence is TGTGCCAGCAGCTCCCCCGGGGGGAGTCAGGGTAACTATGGCTACACCTTC.

The rearrangement links TRBV5-4 to TRBJ2-2; TRBD2 is a possible D gene (6 bases). This CDR3 is 15 amino acids long. With 2 bases removed from V and 2 bases from J, the gap between germline ends came to 10 bases. In germline, CDR1 is SGHNT, CDR2 YYREEE (reference sequence). CDR3: CASSFGTPNTGELFF. DNA of the CDR3: TGTGCCAGCAGCTTCGGGACTCCTAACACCGGGGAGCTGTTTTTT.

The table lists this clone with a few counts. The chain recombines TRBV27 with TRBJ1-5; D gene ambiguous. Germline CDR1 reads MNHEY; CDR2 reads SMNVEV (reference sequence). V was clipped by 4 bases and J by 2 bases, with 6 bases between them. This CDR3 is built from 13 residues. As DNA, the CDR3 is TGTGCCAGCAGTTCCCGGGGCAATCAGCCCCAGCATTTT. Its protein is CASSSRGNQPQHF.

The rearrangement links TRBV7-2 to TRBJ1-2; TRBD1 matches 10 bases. Germline CDR1 SGHTA, CDR2 FQGNSA. The ends lost 5 bases at V and 7 bases at J; junction bases unmatched: 4. The CDR3 sequence is 13 residues long. The CDR3 nucleotides read TGTGCCAGCAGCCTCGGACAGGGGGGTGGCTACACCTTC. It specifies CASSLGQGGGYTF.

This clone was seen just once. This rearrangement joins TRBV6-1 to TRBJ1-1; D call uncertain. The CDR3 has 13 residues. Trimming shortened V by 4 bases and J by 0 bases, and 6 bases separated the two germline ends. Germline V lookup: CDR1 MNHNS, CDR2 SASEGT. CDR3 region: CASSVGLNTEAFF. The CDR3 DNA sequence: TGTGCCAGCAGTGTAGGGTTGAACACTGAAGCTTTCTTT.

The rearrangement joins TRBV25-1 to TRBJ2-1; D is perhaps TRBD1 or TRBD2 (5 bases each). CDR3 length: 16 residues. Per the germline V gene, CDR1 is MGHDK and CDR2 is SYGVNS. V was cut by 0 bases and J by 0 bases, with 9 bases left in between. The CDR3 here is CASSEYGGSSYNEQFF. The CDR3 nucleotides are TGTGCCAGCAGTGAATATGGGGGAAGCTCCTACAATGAGCAGTTCTTC.

The chain employs TRBV9 and TRBJ1-5; D is unresolved. Per germline, CDR1 SGDLS and CDR2 YYNGEE. The CDR3 loop spans 15 amino acids. V was trimmed by 0 bases and J by 0 bases, leaving 7 bases between them. The CDR3 loop reads CASSVGLRSNQPQHF. The CDR3 DNA is TGTGCCAGCAGCGTAGGTCTGCGTAGCAATCAGCCCCAGCATTTT.

The V and J genes are TRBV6-4 and TRBJ2-2; the D is unclear. The V and J ends lost 3 bases and 0 bases respectively, with 2 bases between them. CDR1 is MRHNA and CDR2 is SNTAGT in the germline V gene. This CDR3 is built from 13 residues. The CDR3, as DNA: TGTGCCAGCAGTGAAGCGAACACCGGGGAGCTGTTTTTT. The encoded protein is CASSEANTGELFF.

The rearrangement uses TRBV11-1 and TRBJ2-7, with TRBD2 identical over 11 bases. Germline lookup yields CDR1 SGHAT and CDR2 FQDESV (reference sequence). Trimming cost V 5 bases and J 5 bases; bases outside gene matches: 8. The CDR3 loop spans 15 amino acids. The CDR3 DNA follows: TGTGCCAGCAGCAAAACCGGGACTAGCGGCCACGAGCAGTACTTC. The encoded protein is CASSKTGTSGHEQYF. Combining the CDR3 with reference TRBV11-1 and TRBJ2-7 gives the whole variable domain EAEVAQSPRYKITEKSQAVAFWCDPISGHATLYWYRQILGQGPELLVQFQDESVVDDSQLPKDRFSAERLKGVDSTLKIQPAELGDSAMYLCASSKTGTSGHEQYFGPGTRLTVT.

The gene calls are TRBV11-2 and TRBJ2-5, with TRBD1 as a possible D gene (6 bases). The V end was cut by 5 bases, the J end by 1 base, with 11 bases between. CDR1 is SGHAT and CDR2 is FQNNGV in the germline V gene. The CDR3 is 14 residues long. CDR3 residues: CASSPTGTQETQYF. CDR3 sequence (DNA): TGTGCCAGCAGCCCGACAGGAACCCAAGAGACCCAGTACTTC. Complete variable domain (other parts from reference TRBV11-2 and TRBJ2-5): EAGVAQSPRYKIIEKRQSVAFWCNPISGHATLYWYQQILGQGPKLLIQFQNNGVVDDSQLPKDRFSAERLKGVDSTLKIQPAKLEDSAVYLCASSPTGTQETQYFGPGTRLLVL.

The chain has TRBV27 and TRBJ2-7; the match to TRBD1 covers 11 bases. The V gene's germline CDR1 is MNHEY and CDR2 SMNVEV (reference sequence). The J segment lost 4 bases and the V segment lost 6 bases, leaving 11 bases of the junction unmatched. This CDR3 is built from 16 residues. CDR3 bases: TGTGCCAGCAGGCCCCGGACAGGGGGCAAGAGGTACGAGCAGTACTTC. This codes for CASRPRTGGKRYEQYF.

The chain carries TRBV14 and TRBJ1-1; no definite D call. The V end was cut by 4 bases, the J end by 1 base, with 7 bases between. In germline, CDR1 is SGHDN, CDR2 FVKESK. The CDR3 consists of 13 residues. CDR3 DNA: TGTGCCAGCAGCCTAGGACGGAACACTGAAGCTTTCTTT. This codes for CASSLGRNTEAFF.

A single count supports this clone. V is TRBV7-8 and J is TRBJ2-7, with D uncertain. The CDR3 sequence is 15 residues long. The germline V gene encodes CDR1 SGHVS and CDR2 FQNEAQ. Trimming shortened V by 5 bases and J by 3 bases, and 17 bases separated the two germline ends. Written as DNA, the CDR3 is TGTGCCAGCAGCCTACGGCCCCAACTCCGCTACGAGCAGTACTTC. This sequence encodes CASSLRPQLRYEQYF.